This T cell receptor beta chain is from a study of control samples from healthy donors and cancer patients. Sequenced by immunoSEQ multiplex PCR; TCRdb stores in-frame clones only, minus some. The profile shows roughly 98,000 clones, 93% of them singletons. This receptor was taken from a man aged 18 to 29 in good health. The sample was blood.

The CDR3 reads CASRSPKQGAKTQYF. The DNA of the CDR3 is TGTGCCAGCAGATCTCCGAAACAGGGGGCTAAGACCCAGTACTTC. This chain connects TRBV6-5 to TRBJ2-5, with 9 bases fitting TRBD1. V dropped 6 bases and J dropped 6; count of bases not matched to a gene: 11. This CDR3 is built from 15 residues. The V gene's germline CDR1 is MNHEY and CDR2 SVGAGI.